Below are 7 T cell receptor beta chains sequenced from a single sample in a study of T cell responses to AZD1222 COVID-19 vaccine (dated by TCRdb to about 2021). This specimen's time point label, per the study, means: baseline before first vaccination. The library came from the immunoSEQ multiplex PCR assay. As stored in TCRdb, this immuneACCESS dataset retains in-frame rearrangements with V and J assigned. A fraction of the clones does not appear; measured against another copy, unresolved V genes explain less than half of the discrepancy, and the remainder lacks a known reason. Across this sample there are about 130,000 clones, with around 94% seen only once. The ten top clones hold under 7.5% of the sample. The sequencing used peripheral blood, collected on day 0 of AZD1222 vaccination. The origin of the receptors is an adult in good health.

The genes are TRBV28 and TRBJ2-3, with TRBD2 as a possible D gene (6 bases). The V gene's germline CDR1 is MDHEN and CDR2 SYDVKM. V was cut by 4 bases and J by 5 bases, with 13 bases left in between. The CDR3 length is 14 residues. The DNA for the CDR3 is TGTGCCAGCAGTTCGGGGACTCCGGTAGATACGCAGTATTTT. Residues: CASSSGTPVDTQYF.

Worth noting for this clone: An end of the junction does not agree with germline; a read error may underlie this. This chain uses TRBV9 with TRBJ2-7, with D perhaps matching TRBD2 (6 bases). Germline CDR1 SGDLS, CDR2 YYNGEE. The CDR3 spans 14 residues. The CDR3, as DNA: TGTGCCAGCAGCGTAGAGGGGACTTCCTACGGGCAGTACTTC. It codes for CASSVEGTSYGQYF.

This chain joins TRBV7-8 and TRBJ1-1; 7 bases agree with TRBD1. The CDR3 runs 17 residues. The V gene end was trimmed by 2 bases and the J gene end by 0 bases; junction bases not matched to a gene: 9. Per the germline V gene, CDR1 is SGHVS and CDR2 is FQNEAQ. The CDR3 bases are TGTGCCAGCAGCTTAAGAGGGGGGACAGCCCTGAACACTGAAGCTTTCTTT. It specifies CASSLRGGTALNTEAFF.

The rearrangement links TRBV29-1 to TRBJ1-1, with no clear D. The CDR3 runs to 13 residues. Germline V gene data show CDR1 as SQVTM and CDR2 as ANQGSEA. V dropped 8 bases and J dropped 8 bases, with 21 bases sitting between them. CDR3: CSSTVYSETEAFF. The CDR3 region has the DNA TGCAGCTCCACCGTGTACAGTGAGACGGAAGCTTTCTTT.

The V call is TRBV11-2, the J call TRBJ2-2, with 7 bases aligning to TRBD1. The ends lost 3 bases at V and 4 bases at J; junction bases unmatched: 5. The CDR3 runs to 15 residues. Per the germline V gene, CDR1 is SGHAT and CDR2 is FQNNGV. CDR3 coding DNA: TGTGCCAGCAGCTTCCCCACAGGGGTCACCGGGGAGCTGTTTTTT. The encoded protein is CASSFPTGVTGELFF.

This clone was found once. The chain has TRBV2 and TRBJ2-7; D is ambiguous. Trimming took off 3 bases at V and 3 bases at J, with 3 bases between the two ends. Per the germline V gene, CDR1 is SNHLY and CDR2 is FYNNEI. The CDR3 is 11 amino acids. The CDR3 bases are TGTGCCAGCAGTGACAGCTACGAGCAGTACTTC. This gives the protein CASSDSYEQYF.

This clone was counted once. The rearrangement uses TRBV2 and TRBJ1-4; weak D call: TRBD1 (5 bases). The CDR3 totals 15 residues. With 4 bases removed from V and 2 bases from J, the gap between germline ends came to 11 bases. Germline values: CDR1 SNHLY, CDR2 FYNNEI. The CDR3 DNA follows: TGTGCCAGCAGTGGCCAGGGACCTACTAATGAAAAACTGTTTTTT. This translates into CASSGQGPTNEKLFF.